These 2 T cell receptor beta chains originate from one sample sequenced in a study of early stage breast cancer tumors. Assay used: immunoSEQ multiplex PCR; TCRdb lists only in-frame clones, some missing. The sample lists tens of thousands of clones; around 80% were seen once. The sample taken for sequencing was blood. The source is a person aged 40-50 years with breast cancer.

The chain has TRBV7-2 and TRBJ2-7; unclear D gene. CDR3 length: 15 residues. V was clipped by 1 base and J by 5 bases, with 15 bases between them. CDR1 and CDR2 (germline): SGHTA, FQGNSA. CDR3 coding DNA: TGTGCCAGCAGCTTAGTACCCCAGGTTCGTGACGAGCAGTACTTC. It encodes CASSLVPQVRDEQYF.

This sequence joins TRBV7-9 and TRBJ2-3; 7 bases match TRBD2. Germline CDR1 SEHNR, CDR2 FQNEAQ (reference sequence). J gave up 1 base and V 4 bases, and 11 bases lay outside the gene matches. The CDR3 sequence is 17 residues long. The DNA of the CDR3 is TGTGCCAGCAGCTGGCGTAGGAGGGGAGGGGGCACAGATACGCAGTATTTT. As protein: CASSWRRRGGGTDTQYF.